The 17 T cell receptor beta chains presented below share a single source sample, sequenced in a study of vaccination and CD4 T cells after COVID-19. These TCRs' antigens remain unknown. Once obtained from cultured CD4+ T cells, the DNA was sequenced using the Oncomine TCR Beta short-read assay. TCRdb recomputed calls from the PCR reads with MiXCR, one row per CDR3 protein. The sample shows around 16,000 distinct CDR3 sequences, around 60% of them seen only once. Treatment meaning: roughly ten-day PBMC culture with coronavirus spike peptide pools or control peptides (ViraFEST assay). The specimen was CD4+ T cells from blood, cultured in vitro. Every receptor here comes from a human donor who had recovered from COVID-19.

The V and J genes are TRBV27 and TRBJ1-1; D gene ambiguous. The CDR3 has 16 amino acids. Trimming pared 5 bases from V and 1 base from J, leaving 17 bases between. Germline assignment: CDR1 MNHEY and CDR2 SMNVEV (reference sequence). The CDR3 loop is CASSPLLDGGNTEAFF. CDR3 coding DNA: TGTGCCAGCAGTCCCCTCCTGGACGGTGGGAACACTGAAGCTTTCTTT.

This clonotype was found a few times. The CDR3, as DNA: TGTGCCACCAGTGATGGCCGGACGGTGCCGACTAATGAGTACTTC. Amino acid sequence: CATSDGRTVPTNEYF. The chain is built from TRBV24-1 and TRBJ2-5, with a weak D call TRBD2 (5 bases). Germline values: CDR1 KGHDR, CDR2 SFDVKD. The CDR3 contains 15 residues. Trimming shortened V by 3 bases and J by 12 bases, and 22 bases separated the two germline ends.

This clonotype appeared a few times. CDR3 residues: CATSSRNTGELFF. DNA for the CDR3: TGTGCCACCAGCAGCCGCAACACCGGGGAGCTGTTTTTT. The rearrangement links TRBV15 to TRBJ2-2; D is undetermined. V was cut by 3 bases and J by 2 bases, with 4 bases left in between. Germline CDR1 is LNHNV and CDR2 is YYDKDF (reference sequence). The CDR3 loop spans 13 amino acids.

The chain has TRBV20-1 and TRBJ2-5, with TRBD2 as a possible D gene (5 bases). Trimming pared 0 bases from V and 4 bases from J, leaving 12 bases between. CDR1 and CDR2 (germline): DFQATT, SNEGSKA (reference sequence). The CDR3 length is 14 residues. DNA of the CDR3: TGCAGTGCTAGAGATCCCCTAGCTACAGAGACCCAGTACTTC. Translation: CSARDPLATETQYF.

The chain uses TRBV12-3 or TRBV12-4 and TRBJ1-1, with D possibly being TRBD1 (5 bases). V shed 5 bases and J shed 0 bases, with 13 bases lying between them. The CDR3 has 15 residues. The CDR3 reads CASSPQGAVNTEAFF. CDR3 bases: TGTGCCAGCAGTCCGCAGGGCGCGGTGAACACTGAAGCTTTCTTT.

This rearrangement joins TRBV10-1 to TRBJ2-5; a possible D gene is TRBD1 (5 bases). Germline V gives CDR1 WNHNN, CDR2 SYGVQD (reference sequence). The CDR3 length is 12 residues. The V gene lost 10 bases and the J gene lost 3 bases, with 12 bases spanning the gap. In nucleotides, the CDR3 is TGCGCCATTGCCCAGGGAAAAGAGACCCAGTACTTC. Its protein is CAIAQGKETQYF.

The V call is TRBV11-2, the J call TRBJ1-1; D not certain. In germline, CDR1 is SGHAT, CDR2 FQNNGV. CDR3 length: 16 residues. Trimming pared 4 bases from V and 1 base from J, leaving 16 bases between. The CDR3 DNA is TGTGCCAGCAGCTCGAGGCAGCGACTGGCGAACACTGAAGCTTTCTTT. Translation: CASSSRQRLANTEAFF.

The chain is built from TRBV11-3 and TRBJ1-5; D uncertain. Germline CDR1 and CDR2: SGHNT and YENEEA. The CDR3 is 17 residues long. With 5 bases removed from V and 2 bases from J, the gap between germline ends came to 19 bases. In nucleotides, the CDR3 is TGTGCCAGCAGCCGCGGGAGTATTGGGAGTGGCAATCAGCCCCAGCATTTT. Protein: CASSRGSIGSGNQPQHF. Full variable domain (outside the CDR3, taken from reference TRBV11-3 and TRBJ1-5): EAGVVQSPRYKIIEKKQPVAFWCNPISGHNTLYWYLQNLGQGPELLIRYENEEAVDDSQLPKDRFSAERLKGVDSTLKIQPAELGDSAVYLCASSRGSIGSGNQPQHFGDGTRLSIL.

The genes are TRBV7-9 and TRBJ1-2, with unresolved D. This CDR3 is 13 amino acids long. Trimming cost V 5 bases and J 3 bases, with 10 bases left between them. Germline V gene data show CDR1 as SEHNR and CDR2 as FQNEAQ (reference sequence). CDR3 coding DNA: TGTGCCAGCAGCCCACACCTGGACTATGGCTACACCTTC. Translating it yields CASSPHLDYGYTF.

The count of this clonotype is one. The genes are TRBV12-3 or TRBV12-4 and TRBJ2-2; unclear D gene. V was clipped by 9 bases and J by 1 base, with 9 bases between them. The CDR3 runs to 13 residues. The CDR3 sequence is CASGIRNTGELFF. The CDR3 bases are TGTGCCAGTGGAATCAGGAACACCGGGGAGCTGTTTTTT.

This clonotype was picked up a small number of times. Written as DNA, the CDR3 is TGTGCCAGCAGCAAAGCGGAGGGGTTGAGCAATCAGCCCCAGCATTTT. Translated, it gives CASSKAEGLSNQPQHF. This chain connects TRBV21-1 to TRBJ1-5; TRBD1, the table's D call, lacks a check against the DNA. TRBV21-1 is labeled a pseudogene. CDR3 length: 16 residues.

The rearrangement uses TRBV19 and TRBJ1-1, with 9 nucleotides matching TRBD1. CDR3 length: 15 amino acids. J was trimmed by 6 bases and V by 7 bases; bases with no gene match: 12. Germline V gene sequence: CDR1 LNHDA, CDR2 SQIVND (reference sequence). The CDR3 is CASTSFVQGASEAFF. For the CDR3, the DNA is TGTGCCAGTACCTCGTTTGTACAGGGGGCGTCTGAAGCTTTCTTT.

The V and J genes are TRBV6-1 and TRBJ2-3; tentative D call: TRBD1 (6 bases). The CDR3 consists of 14 residues. V was trimmed by 6 bases and J by 5 bases, leaving 15 bases between them. Germline V gene data show CDR1 as MNHNS and CDR2 as SASEGT. The CDR3 region has the DNA TGTGCCAGCAGCCCGAACAGAGGGGGAGATACGCAGTATTTT. This codes for CASSPNRGGDTQYF.

This chain links TRBV20-1 with TRBJ1-2, with D uncertain. Trimming removed 3 bases at V and 8 bases at J, with 10 bases between. The CDR3 contains 11 residues. CDR1 is DFQATT and CDR2 is SNEGSKA in the germline V gene (reference sequence). DNA for the CDR3: TGCAGTGCTAGGATGGGAGGAGGCTACACCTTC. It specifies CSARMGGGYTF.

The sample holds a few counts of this clonotype. This sequence joins TRBV19 and TRBJ2-5; 7 positions match TRBD1. The CDR3 contains 13 residues. The germline V gene has CDR1 LNHDA and CDR2 SQIVND (reference sequence). Unmatched junction bases numbered 5, after V lost 5 bases and J lost 5 bases. The DNA for the CDR3 is TGTGCCAGTAGTCCGACAGGGATGGAGACCCAGTACTTC. This codes for CASSPTGMETQYF.

In this sample, this clonotype turned up once. The V gene is TRBV7-6, the J gene TRBJ2-2, with TRBD2 identical over 11 bases. Losses at the gene ends were 4 bases for V and 6 bases for J; bases not matched to a gene: 10. The CDR3 runs to 17 residues. The V gene's germline CDR1 is SGHVS and CDR2 FNYEAQ. The CDR3 DNA is TGTGCCAGCAGCTCCAGTATTAGCGGGAGGGCCTCCGGGGAGCTGTTTTTT. This gives the protein CASSSSISGRASGELFF.

The chain links TRBV7-2 to TRBJ1-5; maybe TRBD1 (6 bases). CDR3 length: 14 residues. Germline V gives CDR1 SGHTA, CDR2 FQGNSA. Deletions cut 1 base from V and 10 bases from J, with 14 bases between. The CDR3 region is CASSLGTLQGPQHF. For the CDR3, the DNA is TGTGCCAGCAGCTTAGGGACCTTACAGGGACCCCAGCATTTT.